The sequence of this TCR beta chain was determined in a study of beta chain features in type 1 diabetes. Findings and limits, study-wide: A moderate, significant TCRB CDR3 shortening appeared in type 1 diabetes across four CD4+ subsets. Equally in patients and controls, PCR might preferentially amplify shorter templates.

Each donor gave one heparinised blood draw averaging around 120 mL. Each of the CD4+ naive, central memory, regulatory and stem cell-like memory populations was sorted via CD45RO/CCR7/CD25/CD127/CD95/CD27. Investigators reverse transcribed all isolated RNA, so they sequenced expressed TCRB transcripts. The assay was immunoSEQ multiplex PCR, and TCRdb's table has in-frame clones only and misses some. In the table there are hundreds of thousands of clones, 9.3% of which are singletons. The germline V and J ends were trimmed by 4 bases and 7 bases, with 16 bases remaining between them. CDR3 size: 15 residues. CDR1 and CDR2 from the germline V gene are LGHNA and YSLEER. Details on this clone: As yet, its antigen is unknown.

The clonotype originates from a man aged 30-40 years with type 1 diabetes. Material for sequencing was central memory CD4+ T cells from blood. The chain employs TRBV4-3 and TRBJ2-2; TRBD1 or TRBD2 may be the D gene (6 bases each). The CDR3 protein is CASSLHLRGDGELFF. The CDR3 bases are TGCGCCAGCAGCCTCCACTTAAGGGGGGACGGGGAGCTGTTTTTT.